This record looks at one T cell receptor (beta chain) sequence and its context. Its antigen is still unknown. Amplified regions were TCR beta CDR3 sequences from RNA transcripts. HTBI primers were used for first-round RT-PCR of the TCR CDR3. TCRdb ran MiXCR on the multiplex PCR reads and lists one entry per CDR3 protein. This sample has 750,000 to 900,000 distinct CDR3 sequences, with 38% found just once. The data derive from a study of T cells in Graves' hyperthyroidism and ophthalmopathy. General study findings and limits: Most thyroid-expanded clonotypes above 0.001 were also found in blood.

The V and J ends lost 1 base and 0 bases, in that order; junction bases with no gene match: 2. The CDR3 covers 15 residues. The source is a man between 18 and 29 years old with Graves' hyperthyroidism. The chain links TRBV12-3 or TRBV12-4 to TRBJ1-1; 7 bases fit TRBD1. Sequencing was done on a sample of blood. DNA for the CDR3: TGTGCCAGCAGTTTAGTTCAGGGGGTGAACACTGAAGCTTTCTTT. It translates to CASSLVQGVNTEAFF.